The rows below give T cell receptor beta chains drawn from one sample of a study of shared clonotypes between healthy human individuals. Profiling relied on immunoSEQ multiplex PCR, and the TCRdb table lists in-frame clones only, not all of them. Of 950,000 to 1,100,000 clones listed, more than 65% are singletons. Sequenced material: memory CD4+ T cells sorted from blood. The source is a man younger than 35 in good health. CDR3s include the opening cysteine and the closing phenylalanine or tryptophan. A D gene is named only where the DNA matches it firmly. A clone size is listed for some rows: how often the clone was seen (once, few, many), or a class if it is expanded.

>13|NA|TRBJ1-2|TRBV7-9|TRBD1
CASSFGDRKWYTF
TGTGCCAGCAGCTTCGGGGACAGGAAATGGTACACCTTC
>14|NA|TRBJ1-2|TRBV6-1|TRBD1
CASSEYRGPEGYTF
TGTGCCAGCAGTGAATACAGGGGGCCGGAAGGCTACACCTTC
>16|NA|TRBJ1-2|TRBV5-1|NA
CASSLYPTGTNYGYTF
TGCGCCAGCAGCTTGTATCCGACAGGAACGAACTATGGCTACACCTTC
>14|NA|TRBJ2-1|TRBV27|TRBD2
CASVTSGGYNEQFF
TGTGCCAGCGTGACTAGCGGGGGTTACAATGAGCAGTTCTTC
>12|NA|TRBJ2-3|TRBV4-2|NA
CASSWDTDTQYF
TGTGCCAGCAGCTGGGACACAGATACGCAGTATTTT
>16|few|TRBJ2-3|TRBV7-9|NA
CASSLSKGRNTDTQYF
TGTGCCAGCAGCTTATCGAAGGGACGAAACACAGATACGCAGTATTTT
>15|NA|TRBJ1-4|TRBV27|TRBD1
CASRPLGTGNEKLFF
TGTGCCAGCAGACCACTCGGGACAGGGAATGAAAAACTGTTTTTT
>15|NA|TRBJ2-7|TRBV11-1|NA
CASSTGGAPHYEQYF
TGTGCCAGCAGTACAGGGGGGGCCCCTCACTACGAGCAGTACTTC
>17|NA|TRBJ2-3|TRBV27|TRBD2
CASASARTSGGAETQYF
TGTGCCAGCGCTTCTGCCAGGACTAGCGGGGGGGCCGAGACGCAGTATTTT
>11|few|TRBJ1-1|TRBV18|NA
CASSEETEAFF
TGTGCCAGCTCAGAGGAGACTGAAGCTTTCTTT
>13|NA|TRBJ2-1|TRBV7-9|NA
CATTIGAGNEQFF
TGTGCCACCACAATCGGGGCGGGCAATGAGCAGTTCTTC
>15|NA|TRBJ2-3|TRBV10-3|TRBD2
CAIKESGSRADTQYF
TGTGCCATCAAAGAGAGCGGGAGTAGAGCAGATACGCAGTATTTT
>14|NA|TRBJ2-7|TRBV7-9|NA
CASSFMTSSYEQYF
TGTGCCAGCAGCTTCATGACCAGCTCCTACGAGCAGTACTTC
>14|NA|TRBJ2-2|TRBV7-3|NA
CASSPTWGAGELFF
TGTGCCAGCAGCCCGACTTGGGGGGCCGGGGAGCTGTTTTTT
>16|NA|TRBJ2-3|TRBV7-3|TRBD2
CASSIASGGALDTQYF
TGTGCCAGCAGCATTGCTAGCGGGGGGGCTCTCGATACGCAGTATTTT
>12|NA|TRBJ1-2|TRBV10-3|NA
CAITRDKGGYTF
TGTGCCATCACAAGGGACAAAGGTGGCTACACCTTC
>15|NA|TRBJ1-6|TRBV5-1|NA
CASSLANTRNSPLHF
TGCGCCAGCAGCTTGGCCAATACGCGGAATTCACCCCTCCACTTT
>15|NA|TRBJ2-1|TRBV18|TRBD2
CASSLGTSSYNEQFF
TGTGCCAGCTCTCTCGGGACTAGCTCCTACAATGAGCAGTTCTTC
>14|NA|TRBJ1-2|TRBV29-1|TRBD1
CSVEGDRELHGYTF
TGCAGCGTTGAGGGGGACAGGGAGTTACATGGCTACACCTTC
>12|NA|TRBJ1-5|TRBV6-1|NA
CASDEITQPQHF
TGTGCCAGCGATGAGATTACGCAGCCCCAGCATTTT
>13|NA|TRBJ1-4|TRBV5-1|NA
CACKGGSNEKLFF
TGCGCATGCAAGGGGGGGTCTAATGAAAAACTGTTTTTT
>13|NA|TRBJ2-6|TRBV6-1|NA
CASSESGANVLTF
TGTGCCAGCAGTGAATCTGGGGCCAACGTCCTGACTTTC
>13|many|TRBJ2-2|TRBV9|NA
CAILPLRTGELFF
TGTGCCATCTTACCTCTTCGCACCGGGGAGCTGTTTTTT
>18|NA|TRBJ2-3|TRBV5-1|TRBD2
CASNKRTSGSQDTDTQYF
TGCGCCAGCAACAAACGGACTAGCGGGAGCCAGGACACAGATACGCAGTATTTT
>12|NA|TRBJ1-4|TRBV2|NA
CAIRDASEKLFF
TGTGCCATCCGGGACGCCTCGGAAAAACTGTTTTTT
>16|NA|TRBJ2-1|TRBV6-5|NA
CASSYSKSSRANEQFF
TGTGCCAGCAGTTACTCGAAGTCTAGCCGGGCCAATGAGCAGTTCTTC
>14|many|TRBJ2-5|TRBV19|TRBD1
CASSIQGQRETQYF
TGTGCCAGTAGTATACAGGGACAGAGAGAGACCCAGTACTTC
>13|NA|TRBJ2-7|TRBV29-1|NA
CSIRTVLGDEQYF
TGCAGCATCCGGACAGTCCTGGGGGACGAGCAGTACTTC
>18|once|TRBJ2-6|TRBV5-1|TRBD1
CASSLGGTGGEKANVLTF
TGCGCCAGCAGCTTGGGAGGGACAGGGGGCGAGAAGGCCAACGTCCTGACTTTC
>16|NA|TRBJ1-5|TRBV9|NA
CASSPRRRQGGQPQHF
TGTGCCAGCAGCCCAAGGAGGCGTCAGGGAGGTCAGCCCCAGCATTTT
>17|NA|TRBJ2-2|TRBV5-4|TRBD2
CASSAGLAGVNTGELFF
TGTGCCAGCAGCGCGGGACTAGCGGGAGTGAACACCGGGGAGCTGTTTTTT
>19|NA|TRBJ2-1|TRBV7-3|NA
CASSPTGALLRSSYNEQFF
TGTGCCAGCAGCCCAACGGGGGCCCTCCTTCGGAGCTCCTACAATGAGCAGTTCTTC
>15|NA|TRBJ1-1|TRBV28|TRBD1
CASNLWTGEMVEAFF
TGTGCCAGCAACCTCTGGACAGGGGAGATGGTTGAAGCTTTCTTT
>14|NA|TRBJ1-1|TRBV7-3|NA
CASSLRRANTEAFF
TGTGCCAGCAGCCTTCGACGGGCGAACACTGAAGCTTTCTTT
>14|NA|TRBJ2-1|TRBV7-9|NA
CASSLDFLRDEQFF
TGTGCCAGCAGCTTAGACTTTTTGCGGGATGAGCAGTTCTTC
>13|once|TRBJ1-1|TRBV2|NA
CASITGFRTEAFF
TGTGCCAGCATTACCGGGTTTCGGACTGAAGCTTTCTTT
>14|once|TRBJ2-2|TRBV5-5|NA
CASSLAASTGELFF
TGTGCCAGCAGCTTGGCGGCAAGCACCGGGGAGCTGTTTTTT
>15|NA|TRBJ1-3|TRBV30|NA
CAWSPTRPSGNTIYF
TGTGCCTGGAGTCCGACACGGCCCTCTGGAAACACCATATATTTT
>11|NA|TRBJ2-2|TRBV30|NA
CAWRDTGELFF
TGTGCCTGGAGAGACACCGGGGAGCTGTTTTTT
>14|few|TRBJ1-4|TRBV10-2|TRBD1
CASSETDRVHMVFF
TGCGCCAGCAGTGAGACGGACAGGGTACATATGGTGTTTTTT
>14|NA|TRBJ2-5|TRBV30|NA
CAWSVGQTQETQYF
TGTGCCTGGAGTGTAGGGCAAACCCAAGAGACCCAGTACTTC
>15|NA|TRBJ2-2|TRBV9|TRBD1
CASSVEGAPTGELFF
TGTGCCAGCAGCGTAGAGGGGGCACCCACCGGGGAGCTGTTTTTT